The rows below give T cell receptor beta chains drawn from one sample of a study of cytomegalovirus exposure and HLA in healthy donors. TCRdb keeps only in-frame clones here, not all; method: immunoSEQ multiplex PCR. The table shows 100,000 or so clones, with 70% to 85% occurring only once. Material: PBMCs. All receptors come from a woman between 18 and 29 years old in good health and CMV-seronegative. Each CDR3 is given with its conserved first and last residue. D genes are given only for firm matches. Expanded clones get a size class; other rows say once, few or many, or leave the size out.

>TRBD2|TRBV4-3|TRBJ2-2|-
TGCGCCAGCAGCCACCGACTAGCGGGAACAAACACCGGGGAGCTGTTTTTT
CASSHRLAGTNTGELFF
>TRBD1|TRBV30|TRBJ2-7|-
TGTGCCTGGAGTGCTGGCGTGGGACAGATAGTCTACGAGCAGTACTTC
CAWSAGVGQIVYEQYF
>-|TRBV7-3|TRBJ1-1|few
TGTGCCAGCAGCTTAGAGCCAGGGTCGAACACTGAAGCTTTCTTT
CASSLEPGSNTEAFF
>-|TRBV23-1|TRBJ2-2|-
TGCGCCAGCAGTCGGGTTTTCCGCCCCCAGGGGACACTCACCGGGGAGCTGTTTTTT
CASSRVFRPQGTLTGELFF
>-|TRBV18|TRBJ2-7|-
TGTGCCAGCTCACCCCAGGGGAAGGCCTACGAGCAGTACTTC
CASSPQGKAYEQYF
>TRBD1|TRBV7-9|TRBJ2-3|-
TGTTCCAGCAATCTCCTGGGGACAGCCAGAAACACAGATACGCAGTATTTT
CSSNLLGTARNTDTQYF
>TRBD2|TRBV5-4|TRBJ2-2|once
TGTGCCAGCAGCTCTGGGAGGGTCCCCACCGGGGAGCTGTTTTTT
CASSSGRVPTGELFF
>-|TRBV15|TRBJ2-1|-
TGTGCCACCAGCAGTGTTGGCAGGGATGAGCAGTTCTTC
CATSSVGRDEQFF
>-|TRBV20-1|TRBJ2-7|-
TGCAGAGGGGGGGGACCAGGGGAGCAGTACTTC
CRGGGPGEQYF
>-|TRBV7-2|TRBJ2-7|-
TGTGCCAGCAGTACCGCCCCGGGACATATTTACGAGCAGTACTTC
CASSTAPGHIYEQYF
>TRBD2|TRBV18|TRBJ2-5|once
TGTGCCAGCTCAGCTAGCGGGGTAGAGACCCAGTACTTC
CASSASGVETQYF
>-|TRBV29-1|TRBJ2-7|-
TGCAGCGTTGTGGGGGCTACTAGGGTTTCCTACGAGCAGTACTTC
CSVVGATRVSYEQYF
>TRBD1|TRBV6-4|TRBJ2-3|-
TGTGCCAGCAGTAGGACAGGGGACACAGATACGCAGTATTTT
CASSRTGDTDTQYF
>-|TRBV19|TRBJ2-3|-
TGTGCCAGTAGTGTAACCGGGACTCGACGGATGCGTACGCAGTATTTT
CASSVTGTRRMRTQYF
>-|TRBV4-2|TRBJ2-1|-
TGTGCCAGCAGCCATAAAGCGGTCACCATCAATGAGCAGTTCTTC
CASSHKAVTINEQFF
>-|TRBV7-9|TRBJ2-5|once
TGTGCCAGCAGCTTAGGTCAACTAGCAGAACAAGAGACCCAGTACTTC
CASSLGQLAEQETQYF
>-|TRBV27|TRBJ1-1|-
TGTGCCAGCAGCTCTATTCGCACTGAAGCTTTCTTT
CASSSIRTEAFF
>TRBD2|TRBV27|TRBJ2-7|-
TGTGCCAGCAGTCCACTAGCGGGGGCTGACTACGAGCAGTACTTC
CASSPLAGADYEQYF
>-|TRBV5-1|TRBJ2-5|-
TGCGCCAGCAGCGCCGGACTACGGGAGACCCAGTACTTC
CASSAGLRETQYF
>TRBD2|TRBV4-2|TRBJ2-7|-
TGTGCCAGCAGCCCGGTAAGCGGGAGTTACTCCTACGAGCAGTACTTC
CASSPVSGSYSYEQYF
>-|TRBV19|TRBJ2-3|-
TGTGCCAGTAGTAATCCCTACCGTGGAGATACGCAGTATTTT
CASSNPYRGDTQYF
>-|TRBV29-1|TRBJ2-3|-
TGCAGCGTTCACAACCAATACCCACTACAGGGCGGATCAAGCACAGATACGCAGTATTTT
CSVHNQYPLQGGSSTDTQYF
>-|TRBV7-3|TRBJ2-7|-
TGTGCCAGCAGCTTAACCGGGGGATCCTACGAGCAGTACTTC
CASSLTGGSYEQYF
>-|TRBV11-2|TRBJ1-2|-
TGTGCCAGCAGCGACGTGGGGCGGCGCTCTGACTATGGCTACACCTTC
CASSDVGRRSDYGYTF
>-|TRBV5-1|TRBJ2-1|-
TGCGCCAGAACACTAGACGGCCCGGAGGGCAATGAGCAGTTCTTC
CARTLDGPEGNEQFF
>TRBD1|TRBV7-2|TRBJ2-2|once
TGTGCCAGCAGCCTCAGGGGGTTTGGGGGCGCCGGGGAGCTGTTTTTT
CASSLRGFGGAGELFF
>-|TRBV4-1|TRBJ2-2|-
TGCGCCAGCAGCCAAGTTAGACTAGAATACACCGGGGAGCTGTTTTTT
CASSQVRLEYTGELFF
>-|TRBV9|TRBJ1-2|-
TGTGCCAGCAGCCCGAGCACAACGGAGTTTCCCGCCCGGAGCTTC
CASSPSTTEFPARSF
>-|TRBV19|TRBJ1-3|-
TGTGCCAGTAGTATGAGAACTGCTGGAAACACCATATATTTT
CASSMRTAGNTIYF
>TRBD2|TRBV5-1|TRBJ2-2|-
TGCGCCAGCAGCTCGCTTGGAGCGGGGGAGGGGGAGCTGTTTTTT
CASSSLGAGEGELFF
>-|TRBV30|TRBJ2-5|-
TGTGCCTGGAGCACAGGGCTGGGTGAGCAGTACTTC
CAWSTGLGEQYF
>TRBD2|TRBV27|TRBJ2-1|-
TGTGCCAGCAGTCCTTCGGGTGGAGCGGGGGAGCAGTTCTTC
CASSPSGGAGEQFF